Included here is one TCR beta chain sequence, with context. Its specificity is not known. Sequenced by immunoSEQ multiplex PCR; TCRdb stores in-frame clones only, minus some. This table holds some 700,000 clones, 90% found once. V was pared by 1 base and J by 4 bases, with 9 bases between. CDR3 length equals 13 residues. Germline-derived CDR1 and CDR2 are SQVTM and ANQGSEA. Only Caucasian adults living in Nashville, Tennessee served as donors. The entry originates in a study of shared clonotypes between healthy human individuals. Study-wide results and limits: In general, naive subsets displayed greater estimated richness than memory subsets did. Compared with clonotypes that all four donors shared, non-shared clonotypes had lower generation probabilities.

This receptor was taken from a man in his late teens or twenties in good health. Some clones in this sample may be carry-over from other donors' samples. Material for sequencing was memory CD8+ T cells from PBMCs. Subset of the sample: CD45RO+ cells pooled with CCR7-negative TemRA cells. The V call is TRBV29-1, the J call TRBJ2-3, with a weak D call TRBD2 (6 bases). The CDR3 loop is CSVEVGTPDTQYF. CDR3 nucleotides: TGCAGCGTTGAAGTGGGGACTCCAGATACGCAGTATTTT.